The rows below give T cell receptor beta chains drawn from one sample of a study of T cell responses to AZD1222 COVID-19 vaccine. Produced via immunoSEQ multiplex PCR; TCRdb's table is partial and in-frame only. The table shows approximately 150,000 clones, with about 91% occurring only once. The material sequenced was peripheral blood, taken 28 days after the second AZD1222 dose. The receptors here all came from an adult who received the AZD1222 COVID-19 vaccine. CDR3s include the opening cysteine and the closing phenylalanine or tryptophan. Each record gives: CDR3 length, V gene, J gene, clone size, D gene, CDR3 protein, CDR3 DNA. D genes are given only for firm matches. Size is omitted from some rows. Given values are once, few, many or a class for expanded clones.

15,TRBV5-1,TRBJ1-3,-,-,CASSSSASSGNTIYF,TGCGCCAGCAGCTCCTCGGCCTCCTCTGGAAACACCATATATTTT
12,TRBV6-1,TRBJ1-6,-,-,CASSEGKVTLHF,TGTGCCAGCAGTGAAGGCAAAGTCACACTCCACTTT
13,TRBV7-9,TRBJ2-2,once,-,CASSLESTGELFF,TGTGCCAGCAGCTTAGAAAGCACCGGGGAGCTGTTTTTT
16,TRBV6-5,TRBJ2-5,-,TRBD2,CASSYLAGGHWETQYF,TGTGCCAGCAGTTACCTAGCGGGGGGTCACTGGGAGACCCAGTACTTC
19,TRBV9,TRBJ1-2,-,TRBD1,CASSGHGVLGQGYDYGYTF,TGTGCCAGCAGCGGCCATGGAGTCCTGGGACAGGGGTATGACTATGGCTACACCTTC
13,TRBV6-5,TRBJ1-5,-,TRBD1,CASRQGLGQPQHF,TGTGCCAGCCGACAGGGGTTGGGTCAGCCCCAGCATTTT
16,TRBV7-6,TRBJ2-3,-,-,CASSPLGGAEADTQYF,TGTGCCAGCAGCCCACTGGGGGGGGCCGAGGCAGATACGCAGTATTTT
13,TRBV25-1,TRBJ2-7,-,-,CASSEAGAYEQYF,TGTGCCAGCAGTGAGGCAGGGGCCTACGAGCAGTACTTC
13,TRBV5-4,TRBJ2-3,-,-,CASSRDGTDTQYF,TGTGCCAGCAGCAGGGACGGGACAGATACGCAGTATTTT
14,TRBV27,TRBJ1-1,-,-,CASSLSPANTEAFF,TGTGCCAGCAGTTTATCCCCGGCGAACACTGAAGCTTTCTTT
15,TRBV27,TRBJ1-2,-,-,CASSLRGTVNYGYTF,TGTGCCAGCAGTTTACGCGGGACGGTTAACTATGGCTACACCTTC
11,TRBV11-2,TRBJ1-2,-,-,CASSQQGGYTF,TGTGCCAGCAGCCAACAGGGTGGCTACACCTTC
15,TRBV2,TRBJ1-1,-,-,CASTKGLRGGTEAFF,TGTGCCAGCACCAAGGGACTACGAGGGGGAACTGAAGCTTTCTTT
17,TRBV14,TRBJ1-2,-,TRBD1,CASSQVTGEGANYGYTF,TGTGCCAGCAGCCAAGTTACAGGGGAAGGGGCTAACTATGGCTACACCTTC
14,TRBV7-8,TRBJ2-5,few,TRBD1,CASSQTGGQETQYF,TGTGCCAGCAGCCAGACAGGGGGCCAAGAGACCCAGTACTTC
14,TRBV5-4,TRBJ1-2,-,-,CASRSSGTSYGYTF,TGTGCCAGCAGGTCCTCCGGGACCTCCTATGGCTACACCTTC
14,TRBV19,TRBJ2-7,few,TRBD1,CASNPGTAFYEQYF,TGTGCCAGTAACCCCGGGACAGCCTTCTACGAGCAGTACTTC
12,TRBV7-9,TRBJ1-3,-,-,CASSVGENTIYF,TGTGCCAGCAGCGTAGGGGAAAACACCATATATTTT
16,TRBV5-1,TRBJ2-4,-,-,CASSPLYGGTKNIQYF,TGCGCCAGCAGCCCACTATACGGGGGAACCAAAAACATTCAGTACTTC
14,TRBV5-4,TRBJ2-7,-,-,CASSLGQTGDEQYF,TGTGCCAGCAGCTTGGGACAGACGGGGGACGAGCAGTACTTC
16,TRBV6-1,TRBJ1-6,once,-,CASSEGGRGWNSPLHF,TGTGCCAGCAGTGAAGGTGGTAGGGGGTGGAATTCACCCCTCCACTTT
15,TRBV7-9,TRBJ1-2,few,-,CASSYPQTVTYGYTF,TGTGCCAGCAGCTACCCACAGACAGTTACCTATGGCTACACCTTC
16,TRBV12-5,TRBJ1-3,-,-,CASGLAGRSSGNTIYF,TGTGCTAGTGGTCTAGCTGGACGGAGCTCTGGAAACACCATATATTTT
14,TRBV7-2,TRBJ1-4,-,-,CASSPRVGSEKLFF,TGTGCCAGCAGTCCACGGGTAGGGAGTGAAAAACTGTTTTTT
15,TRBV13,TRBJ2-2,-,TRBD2,CASSSGLGKPGELFF,TGTGCCAGCAGCTCGGGACTAGGAAAGCCCGGGGAGCTGTTTTTT
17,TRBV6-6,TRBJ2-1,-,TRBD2,CASSPTSGGARYNEQFF,TGTGCCAGCAGTCCGACTAGCGGGGGGGCTAGGTACAATGAGCAGTTCTTC
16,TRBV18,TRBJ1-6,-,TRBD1,CASSVGQGRVQSPLHF,TGTGCCAGCTCGGTGGGACAGGGGAGGGTACAATCACCCCTCCACTTT
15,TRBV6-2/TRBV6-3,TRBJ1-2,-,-,CASSYGHFQWYGYTF,TGTGCCAGCAGCTATGGCCACTTCCAGTGGTATGGCTACACCTTC